One TCR beta chain is described in this entry. Clones were sequenced by immunoSEQ multiplex PCR, and TCRdb holds only the in-frame ones, with some missing. Of around 130,000 clones in the sample, roughly four fifths were seen once. CDR1 SGHTA and CDR2 FQGNSA come from the germline V gene. V gave up 5 bases and J gave up 7 bases, with 17 bases separating them. This CDR3 region has 14 residues. The data originate from a study of blood T cell repertoires in COVID-19. The TCR originated in a man aged 30-40 years who had recovered from COVID-19. This chain uses TRBV7-2 with TRBJ1-2; D possibly corresponds to TRBD1 (5 bases). Sequencing was performed on PBMCs or T cells enriched from blood (not recorded which). CDR3 sequence (DNA): TGTGCCAGCAGCGGCGGGGCCGTTGCTACTGGCTACACCTTC. The encoded protein is CASSGGAVATGYTF.